This TCR beta chain emerged from a study of blood T cells in healthy people across ages. Study-wide context: The template switching approach captured approximately one barcoded beta molecule for every two T cells. General study results and limits: Long-lived donors exceeded aged donors in naive CD4+ cells and diversity.

About this clonotype itself: What it binds is unknown.

The germline gives CDR1 LGHDT, CDR2 YNNKEL (reference sequence). V shed 7 bases and J shed 7 bases, with 16 bases lying between them. The CDR3 is made up of 13 amino acids. A J-beta primer mix and a sample-barcoded 5' primer were used in a second PCR of roughly 6 to 12 cycles. Tagging of each cDNA molecule was performed by a template-switch adaptor with 12 random nucleotides. Via MiXCR, TCRdb re-called the 5' RACE reads, giving one row per CDR3 protein. The sample holds approximately 820,000 distinct CDR3 sequences, roughly 44% seen once. Material: blood. The gene calls are TRBV3-1 and TRBJ1-2; the D is unclear. The source is a man aged 55 to 70 in good health. CDR3 sequence: CASTAIQNGGYTF. The CDR3 DNA reads as TGTGCCAGCACCGCGATTCAAAACGGTGGCTACACCTTC.